This T cell receptor (beta chain) was found in a study of graft-versus-host responses after intestinal transplantation. CDR1 GTSNPN and CDR2 SVGIG come from the germline V gene (reference sequence). The CDR3 is made up of 12 amino acids. V lost 4 bases to trimming and J lost 6 bases, with 12 bases between them. Worth noting for this clone: Its antigen is not known.

Profiled with immunoSEQ multiplex PCR; TCRdb holds only in-frame clones, not every one. The data contain tens of thousands of clones, more than 80% of them seen just once; the ten biggest clones take up 0.5% to 0.65%. Study-level points and caveats: Early HvG declines after transplant were associated with peak circulating GvH clone levels.

The rearrangement links TRBV30 to TRBJ1-2; possible D gene TRBD1, 6 bases. The sequencing here drew on unstimulated CD4+ T cells sorted from spleen or lymph node cells, taken before transplant. The sequence derives from a human donor who was the organ donor for an intestinal transplant. DNA for the CDR3: TGTGCCTGGAAACCAGAGGGGGATGGCTACACCTTC. It is translated as CAWKPEGDGYTF. Full variable domain (outside the CDR3, taken from reference TRBV30 and TRBJ1-2): SQTIHQWPATLVQPVGSPLSLECTVEGTSNPNLYWYRQAAGRGLQLLFYSVGIGQISSEVPQNLSASRPQDRQFILSSKKLLLSDSGFYLCAWKPEGDGYTFGSGTRLTVV.